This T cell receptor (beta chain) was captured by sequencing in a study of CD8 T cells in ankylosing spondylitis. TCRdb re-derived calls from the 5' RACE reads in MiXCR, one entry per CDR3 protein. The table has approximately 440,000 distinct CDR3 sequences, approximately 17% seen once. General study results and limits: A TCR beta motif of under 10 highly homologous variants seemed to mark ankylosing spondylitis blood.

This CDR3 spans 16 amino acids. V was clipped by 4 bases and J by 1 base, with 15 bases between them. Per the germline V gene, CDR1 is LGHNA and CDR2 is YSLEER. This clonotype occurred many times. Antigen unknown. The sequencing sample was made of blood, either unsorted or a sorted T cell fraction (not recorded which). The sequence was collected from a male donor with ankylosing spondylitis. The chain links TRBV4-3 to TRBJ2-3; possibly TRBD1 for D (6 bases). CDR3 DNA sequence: TGCGCCAGCAGCCGAAGACAGGCCTTAGGCACAGATACGCAGTATTTT. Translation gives CASSRRQALGTDTQYF.